The 26 T cell receptor beta chains below were found in one sample sequenced in a study of control samples from healthy donors and cancer patients. TCRdb's table, derived via immunoSEQ multiplex PCR, lists solely in-frame clones and lacks some. The sample includes about 150,000 clones, roughly 94% seen only once; the top ten take 14%. The sample was PBMCs. The receptors stem from a man between 60 and 75 years old with colorectal cancer.

This chain uses TRBV5-4 with TRBJ1-2; D is ambiguous. The V gene lost 4 bases and the J gene lost 0 bases, with 7 bases spanning the gap. The CDR3 has 13 residues. Germline CDR1 SGHNT, CDR2 YYREEE (reference sequence). CDR3 coding DNA: TGTGCCAGCAGCCTCAAATCTAACTATGGCTACACCTTC. This gives the protein CASSLKSNYGYTF.

The V gene is TRBV5-6, the J gene TRBJ1-1; no clear D. Germline V gene sequence: CDR1 SGHDT, CDR2 YYEEEE. Trimming left V 4 bases short and J 11 bases short, with 21 bases between. The CDR3 has 14 residues. DNA for the CDR3: TGTGCCAGCAGCCCCCGGGTCCCCCCCATAGCTGCTTTCTTT. Translating it yields CASSPRVPPIAAFF.

The table lists this clone with a count of one. The rearrangement uses TRBV19 and TRBJ2-7; no clear D gene. Germline assignment: CDR1 LNHDA and CDR2 SQIVND (reference sequence). CDR3 length: 14 amino acids. Trimming removed 3 bases at V and 1 base at J, with 10 bases between. CDR3 in amino acids: CASSITTQSYEQYF. The CDR3, as DNA: TGTGCCAGTAGTATTACGACACAATCCTACGAGCAGTACTTC.

The gene calls are TRBV4-2 and TRBJ2-3, with D possibly matching TRBD2 (6 bases). Germline V lookup: CDR1 LGHNA, CDR2 YNFKEQ. Trimming removed 4 bases at V and 0 bases at J, with 14 bases between. The CDR3 runs 16 residues. The CDR3 region has the DNA TGTGCCAGCAGCCCGAATGCGGGGACGAGCACAGATACGCAGTATTTT. Residues: CASSPNAGTSTDTQYF.

This clone was seen a single time. The rearrangement links TRBV18 to TRBJ2-7, with D hard to call. The length of the CDR3 is 12 residues. Germline CDR1 and CDR2: KGHSH and LQKENI. V was trimmed by 2 bases and J by 4 bases, leaving 6 bases between them. CDR3 coding DNA: TGTGCCAGCTCACCAGGCAGGTACGAGCAGTACTTC. Residues: CASSPGRYEQYF.

The CDR3 region has the DNA TGCGCCAGCAGGGCAACCATTCCCCCTGAAGCTTTCTTT. It yields the protein CASRATIPPEAFF. The rearrangement links TRBV23-1 to TRBJ1-1; unclear D gene. TRBV23-1 belongs to the ORF category, with a function that is uncertain. Trimming took 6 bases from V and 6 from J, leaving 14 bases between them. The CDR3 runs 13 residues.

This chain joins TRBV3-1 (or the pseudogene TRBV3-2) and TRBJ1-4; D might be TRBD1 (5 bases). Germline V lookup: CDR1 LGHDT, CDR2 YNNKEL (reference sequence). Deletions cut 1 base from V and 8 bases from J, with 20 bases between. This CDR3 comprises 17 residues. The CDR3 DNA is TGTGCCAGCAGCCAAGGAGATTTAGGGGCGGGGGAGGAAAAACTGTTTTTT. It is translated as CASSQGDLGAGEEKLFF.

The chain couples TRBV7-2 to TRBJ1-6; 7 bases align to TRBD1. The V gene end was trimmed by 5 bases and the J gene end by 7 bases; junction bases not matched to a gene: 8. This CDR3 region has 15 residues. Germline V gene data show CDR1 as SGHTA and CDR2 as FQGNSA. The CDR3 sequence: CASSQRQGSNSPLHF. The CDR3 DNA reads as TGTGCCAGCAGCCAGCGACAGGGCTCAAATTCACCCCTCCACTTT.

The V and J genes are TRBV5-4 and TRBJ1-1; D uncertain. CDR1 and CDR2 from the germline V gene are SGHNT and YYREEE (reference sequence). This CDR3 is built from 16 residues. The germline V and J ends were trimmed by 4 bases and 3 bases, with 19 bases remaining between them. The CDR3 DNA follows: TGTGCCAGCAGCCCCTGGGAGACGGCTGATGACACTGAAGCTTTCTTT. Translated, it gives CASSPWETADDTEAFF.

DNA for the CDR3: TGTGCCAGCAGCCAAAACCCTGTTTACAGGGAGAAAGAGACCCAGTACTTC. This encodes CASSQNPVYREKETQYF. The chain joins TRBV14 to TRBJ2-5; D possibly corresponds to TRBD1 (6 bases). Trimming took off 2 bases at V and 3 bases at J, with 19 bases between the two ends. The CDR3 is 17 residues long. Germline V gene data show CDR1 as SGHDN and CDR2 as FVKESK.

The V and J genes are TRBV24-1 and TRBJ2-7; TRBD1 matches at 9 bases. Germline V lookup: CDR1 KGHDR, CDR2 SFDVKD. V was pared by 8 bases and J by 4 bases, with 5 bases of the junction left unmatched. This CDR3 region has 13 residues. The CDR3 sequence: CATTRTGEYEQYF. For the CDR3, the DNA is TGTGCCACCACGCGGACAGGGGAGTACGAGCAGTACTTC.

V and J are TRBV10-1 and TRBJ1-3, with D perhaps TRBD1 (6 bases). CDR1 and CDR2 from the germline V gene are WNHNN and SYGVQD (reference sequence). This CDR3 comprises 13 residues. V was shortened by 9 bases and J by 1 base, with 10 bases between the two germline ends. CDR3 nucleotide sequence: TGCGCCAGTAGCGGGACATCTGGAAACACCATATATTTT. Translating it yields CASSGTSGNTIYF.

With respect to this clone: One end of the junction is discordant with germline, which a read error may explain. V is TRBV6-5 and J is TRBJ1-1, with D possibly TRBD1 on 5 matching bases. CDR3 length equals 15 residues. Germline V gene data show CDR1 as MNHEY and CDR2 as SVGAGI. CDR3 nucleotides: TGTGCCCGCAGTTACGGGGGGGGGATGAACACTGAAGCTTTCTTT. This encodes CARSYGGGMNTEAFF.

This chain joins TRBV6-5 and TRBJ2-5; no clear D. CDR1 MNHEY and CDR2 SVGAGI come from the germline V gene. The CDR3 has 10 amino acids. V lost 8 bases to trimming and J lost 2 bases, with 3 bases between them. CDR3 sequence reads: CASGQETQYF. The CDR3 DNA sequence: TGTGCCAGCGGGCAAGAGACCCAGTACTTC.

This clone was seen only once. This chain uses TRBV6-1 with TRBJ1-1; 9 nucleotides line up with TRBD1. Germline V lookup: CDR1 MNHNS, CDR2 SASEGT. The junction had 2 bases not matched to a gene; V was cut back by 2 bases and J by 4 bases. The CDR3 is 14 residues long. The DNA for the CDR3 is TGTGCCAGCAGTGAAACGACAGGGGGCACTGAAGCTTTCTTT. It encodes CASSETTGGTEAFF.

This chain connects TRBV9 to TRBJ2-6; 11 nucleotides align to TRBD1. Trimming took 4 bases from V and 1 from J; bases not matched to a gene: 10. The CDR3 contains 19 residues. Per the germline V gene, CDR1 is SGDLS and CDR2 is YYNGEE. The CDR3 nucleotides are TGTGCCAGCAGCCCATGGGACAGGGGGGCTGATTCTGGGGCCAACGTCCTGACTTTC. Translation: CASSPWDRGADSGANVLTF. The full variable domain, completed using reference TRBV9 and TRBJ2-6, is DSGVTQTPKHLITATGQRVTLRCSPRSGDLSVYWYQQSLDQGLQFLIQYYNGEERAKGNILERFSAQQFPDLHSELNLSSLELGDSALYFCASSPWDRGADSGANVLTFGAGSRLTVL.

V is TRBV3-1 (or the pseudogene TRBV3-2) and J is TRBJ1-1, with a weak D call TRBD1 (6 bases). The CDR3 extends over 14 amino acids. Germline-derived CDR1 and CDR2 are LGHDT and YNNKEL (reference sequence). The germline V and J ends were trimmed by 2 bases and 10 bases, with 17 bases remaining between them. CDR3 nucleotides: TGTGCCAGCAGCCAAACTTCTAGCGGGGGCCCAGCTTTCTTT. Translated, it gives CASSQTSSGGPAFF.

The rearrangement uses TRBV6-2 or TRBV6-3 and TRBJ1-2, with D perhaps TRBD1 (6 bases). The germline V and J ends were trimmed by 5 bases and 3 bases, with 10 bases remaining between them. Germline CDR1 MNHEY, CDR2 SVGEGT. The CDR3 sequence is 13 residues long. CDR3: CASSRTDDYGYTF. The CDR3 region has the DNA TGTGCCAGCAGTCGGACAGACGACTATGGCTACACCTTC.

The chain joins TRBV6-2 or TRBV6-3 to TRBJ2-5; 7 positions agree with TRBD1. J lost 6 bases, V lost 6 bases, and 10 bases had no gene match. The CDR3 totals 14 residues. CDR1 MNHEY and CDR2 SVGEGT come from the germline V gene. CDR3 protein: CASSTHYRGQTQYF. The CDR3 region has the DNA TGTGCCAGCAGCACCCACTACAGGGGCCAGACCCAGTACTTC.

The chain couples TRBV19 to TRBJ1-1, with D possibly being TRBD1 (5 bases). The CDR3 is 13 residues long. Germline V CDR1 and CDR2: LNHDA, SQIVND (reference sequence). V dropped 2 bases and J dropped 3 bases, with 7 bases sitting between them. The CDR3 loop reads CASSIRGYTEAFF. CDR3 coding DNA: TGTGCCAGTAGTATACGGGGGTACACTGAAGCTTTCTTT.

V gene TRBV1 combines with J gene TRBJ1-1; the DNA was not compared with TRBD1, the D call given in the table. TRBV1 is assigned pseudogene status. The CDR3 runs to 13 residues. The CDR3: CTSSQGANTEAFF. The CDR3 region has the DNA TGCACCAGCAGCCAAGGGGCTAACACTGAAGCTTTCTTT.

This clone was seen only once. The chain uses TRBV30 and TRBJ2-2; D ambiguous. Between the trimmed V and J ends, which lost 4 bases and 1 base, there was a span of 7 bases. The CDR3 has 13 amino acids. Germline V CDR1 and CDR2: GTSNPN, SVGIG (reference sequence). This CDR3 is CAWKGGNTGELFF. The CDR3 DNA sequence: TGTGCCTGGAAGGGTGGGAACACCGGGGAGCTGTTTTTT.

V gene TRBV25-1 combines with J gene TRBJ1-3; a possible D gene is TRBD1 (5 bases). Germline-derived CDR1 and CDR2 are MGHDK and SYGVNS. V lost 7 bases to trimming and J lost 7 bases, with 20 bases between them. The CDR3 has 15 amino acids. The CDR3 DNA sequence: TGTGCCAGCACCCCCACCGGGACGTCGTGGAACACCATATATTTT. This translates into CASTPTGTSWNTIYF. The full variable domain, rest sourced from reference TRBV25-1 and TRBJ1-3, is EADIYQTPRYLVIGTGKKITLECSQTMGHDKMYWYQQDPGMELHLIHYSYGVNSTEKGDLSSESTVSRIRTEHFPLTLESARPSHTSQYLCASTPTGTSWNTIYFGEGSWLTVV.

The chain couples TRBV15 to TRBJ1-2; D is undetermined. Germline CDR1 is LNHNV and CDR2 is YYDKDF (reference sequence). This CDR3 has 14 residues. The ends were cut back, 3 bases at V and 0 bases at J, with 8 bases in the middle. This CDR3 reads CATSSPRSNYGYTF. CDR3 in DNA: TGTGCCACCAGCAGTCCTAGGTCTAACTATGGCTACACCTTC.

The genes are TRBV6-6 and TRBJ2-7; weak D call: TRBD1 (6 bases). Germline values: CDR1 MNHNY, CDR2 SVGAGI (reference sequence). V lost 2 bases and J 0 bases, leaving 14 bases between the germline ends. The CDR3 runs 16 residues. CDR3 sequence (DNA): TGTGCCAGCAGTTACGGGGGACACCTAGCCTCCTACGAGCAGTACTTC. Translation gives CASSYGGHLASYEQYF.

On this clone itself: Other DNA sequences of this sample code for an identical CDR3. V is TRBV24-1 and J is TRBJ1-2, with a weak D call TRBD1 (6 bases). Germline assignment: CDR1 KGHDR and CDR2 SFDVKD. The CDR3 runs to 16 residues. Trimming removed 3 bases from V and 0 bases from J, with 13 bases in between. The CDR3 bases are TGTGCCACCAGTGATCCGTACAGGGACTCTAACTATGGCTACACCTTC. It specifies CATSDPYRDSNYGYTF.